Listed below are T cell receptor beta chains from one sample, sequenced in a study of CD8 T cells in Susac syndrome. TCRdb ran MiXCR on the immunoSEQ multiplex PCR reads and lists one entry per CDR3 protein. The profile covers fewer than 85,000 distinct CDR3 sequences, with about 95% appearing a single time and approximately 0.4% taken by the ten largest. The source material was CD8+ T cells from PBMCs. These receptors were obtained from a human donor with multiple sclerosis. Both conserved end residues are part of each CDR3.

length,J,V,CDR3
14,TRBJ2-3,TRBV20-1,CSARTSIGPDTQYF
15,TRBJ1-2,TRBV5-1,CASSPEGDGFYGYTF
14,TRBJ2-2,TRBV4-1,CASSQPTGGVWLFF
12,TRBJ1-1,TRBV7-9,CASSPATVEAFF
15,TRBJ2-1,TRBV27,CASSLGTGGGNEQFF
16,TRBJ1-2,TRBV3-1,CASSQALTGDSYGYTF
13,TRBJ2-5,TRBV27,CASSITGPETQYF
11,TRBJ2-7,TRBV12-3/TRBV12-4,CASSQGYEQYF
13,TRBJ2-1,TRBV12-5,CASGATSYNEQFF
12,TRBJ2-2,TRBV29-1,CSVYDGTGELFF
15,TRBJ2-1,TRBV11-2,CASSWGLAGGNEQFF
12,TRBJ1-1,TRBV6-2/TRBV6-3,CASSRSNTEAFF
12,TRBJ2-7,TRBV7-2,CASSTHSYEQYF
15,TRBJ2-7,TRBV7-9,CASSLVSQGGGEQYF
15,TRBJ1-5,TRBV5-1,CASSLAGGSGQPQHF
14,TRBJ1-1,TRBV12-3/TRBV12-4,CASSLTQGDTEAFF
13,TRBJ1-5,TRBV25-1,CASSETGNQPQHF
14,TRBJ1-2,TRBV29-1,CSAERDGSNYGYTF
13,TRBJ2-2,TRBV29-1,CSVDLSATGELFF
13,TRBJ1-2,TRBV12-5,CASGLVPQDRATF
13,TRBJ2-7,TRBV30,CAWIPRGLREQYF
15,TRBJ2-3,TRBV7-9,CASSLVSGQQDTQYF
15,TRBJ1-4,TRBV2,CASSELRGTGEKLFF
14,TRBJ1-6,TRBV6-2/TRBV6-3,CASVEGGMGSPLHF
16,TRBJ2-2,TRBV5-1,CASSSHGRGNTGELFF
14,TRBJ2-5,TRBV7-9,CASSPGQGGETQYF
14,TRBJ2-3,TRBV7-9,CASSRDREGNTQYF
16,TRBJ1-2,TRBV15,CATSREALQANYGYTF